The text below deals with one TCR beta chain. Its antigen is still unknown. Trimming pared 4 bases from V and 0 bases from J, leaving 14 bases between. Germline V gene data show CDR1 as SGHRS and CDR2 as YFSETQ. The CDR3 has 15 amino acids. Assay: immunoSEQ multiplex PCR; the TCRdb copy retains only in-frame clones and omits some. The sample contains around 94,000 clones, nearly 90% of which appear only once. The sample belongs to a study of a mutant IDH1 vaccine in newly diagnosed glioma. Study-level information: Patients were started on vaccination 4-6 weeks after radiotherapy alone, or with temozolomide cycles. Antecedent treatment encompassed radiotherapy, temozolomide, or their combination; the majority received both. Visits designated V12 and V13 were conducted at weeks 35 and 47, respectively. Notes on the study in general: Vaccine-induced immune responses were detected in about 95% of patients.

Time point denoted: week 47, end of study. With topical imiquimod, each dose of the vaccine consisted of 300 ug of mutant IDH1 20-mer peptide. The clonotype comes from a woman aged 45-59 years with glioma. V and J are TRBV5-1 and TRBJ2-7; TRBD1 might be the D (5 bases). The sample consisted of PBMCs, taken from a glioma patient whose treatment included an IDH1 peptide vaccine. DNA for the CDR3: TGCGCCAGCAGCAGAGAAGGGGCCATCTCCTACGAGCAGTACTTC. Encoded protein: CASSREGAISYEQYF.